Presented here are 32 T cell receptor beta chains from one specimen sequenced in a study of blood T cell repertoires in COVID-19. The repertoire was sequenced with immunoSEQ multiplex PCR; TCRdb's copy has only in-frame clones and lacks some. The sample consists of about 40,000 clones, approximately 83% of them appearing once. The sequencing input was peripheral blood. The source of these receptors is a woman in her fifties or sixties with acute or convalescent COVID-19.

This clone was seen once. The chain links TRBV5-1 to TRBJ1-3, with D unclear. Germline lookup yields CDR1 SGHRS and CDR2 YFSETQ. V was clipped by 4 bases and J by 2 bases, with 10 bases between them. This CDR3 is built from 14 residues. For the CDR3, the DNA is TGCGCCAGCAGCCCGAGCGGAGCTGGAAACACCATATATTTT. It is translated as CASSPSGAGNTIYF.

V usage is TRBV7-2 and J usage is TRBJ2-1; D remains unclear. Trimming pared 1 base from V and 9 bases from J, leaving 19 bases between. Per the germline V gene, CDR1 is SGHTA and CDR2 is FQGNSA. This CDR3 is built from 16 residues. The CDR3 DNA is TGTGCCAGCAGCTTAGAAGACACTGCTGCAACAGCTGAGCAGTTCTTC. Amino acids: CASSLEDTAATAEQFF.

The chain carries TRBV12-3 or TRBV12-4 and TRBJ2-7, with TRBD1 as a possible D gene (5 bases). This CDR3 spans 13 amino acids. V was shortened by 5 bases and J by 0 bases, with 8 bases between the two germline ends. The CDR3 DNA reads as TGTGCCAGCAGTGACAGAAACTCCTACGAGCAGTACTTC. This codes for CASSDRNSYEQYF.

The count of this clone is one. The chain is built from TRBV6-5 and TRBJ2-6; D gene ambiguous. V lost 2 bases to trimming and J lost 1 base, with 9 bases between them. Looked up from germline, CDR1 is MNHEY and CDR2 is SVGAGI. This CDR3 contains 16 residues. Written as DNA, the CDR3 is TGTGCCAGCAGTTACCCTCCCGGGTCTGGGGCCAACGTCCTGACTTTC. Residues: CASSYPPGSGANVLTF.

This rearrangement joins TRBV6-5 to TRBJ1-1, with D uncertain. The CDR3 has 12 amino acids. The germline V and J ends were trimmed by 6 bases and 3 bases, with 8 bases remaining between them. Germline V gene sequence: CDR1 MNHEY, CDR2 SVGAGI. The CDR3 DNA sequence: TGTGCCAGCAGCGTGGGAGACACTGAAGCTTTCTTT. Its translation is CASSVGDTEAFF.

A single count supports this clone. The rearrangement links TRBV9 to TRBJ1-6; 9 bases are shared with TRBD1. CDR1 is SGDLS and CDR2 is YYNGEE in the germline V gene. This CDR3 comprises 16 residues. V was clipped by 4 bases and J by 7 bases; unmatched bases: 9. The CDR3 DNA reads as TGTGCCAGCAGCCCATTGGACAGGGGAGGCAATTCACCCCTCCACTTT. It codes for CASSPLDRGGNSPLHF. The whole variable domain, remainder taken from reference TRBV9 and TRBJ1-6, is DSGVTQTPKHLITATGQRVTLRCSPRSGDLSVYWYQQSLDQGLQFLIQYYNGEERAKGNILERFSAQQFPDLHSELNLSSLELGDSALYFCASSPLDRGGNSPLHFGNGTRLTVT.

This clone was counted once. The chain joins TRBV2 to TRBJ1-3; TRBD1 matches at 7 bases. The germline gives CDR1 SNHLY, CDR2 FYNNEI. The CDR3 spans 16 residues. The trim removed 9 bases at V and 2 bases at J, leaving 13 bases unmatched. CDR3 amino acids: CARKGGQGTAGNTIYF. CDR3 nucleotides: TGTGCCAGGAAAGGAGGTCAGGGGACAGCTGGAAACACCATATATTTT.

V gene TRBV5-6 combines with J gene TRBJ1-2; D uncertain. The germline V gene has CDR1 SGHDT and CDR2 YYEEEE. The CDR3 has 15 amino acids. Between the trimmed V and J ends, which lost 0 bases and 4 bases, there was a span of 13 bases. The CDR3 nucleotides are TGTGCCAGCAGCTTGGAAGTCCCAGGCTTCTATGGCTACACCTTC. It codes for CASSLEVPGFYGYTF.

The chain combines TRBV15 with TRBJ1-6; 8 positions agree with TRBD1. This CDR3 contains 15 residues. The germline CDR1 and CDR2 sequences are LNHNV and YYDKDF (reference sequence). The V gene end was trimmed by 6 bases and the J gene end by 8 bases; junction bases not matched to a gene: 9. The CDR3 loop is CATSQRQGLDSPLHF. CDR3 DNA sequence: TGTGCCACCAGTCAGAGACAGGGGTTGGATTCACCCCTCCACTTT.

The chain uses TRBV3-1 (or the pseudogene TRBV3-2) and TRBJ1-1; D is undetermined. Germline V gene lookup returns CDR1 LGHDT and CDR2 YNNKEL (reference sequence). V lost 4 bases and J lost 7, with 22 bases in between. This CDR3 spans 16 amino acids. CDR3 loop: CASSRSSGTLPGEAFF. CDR3 bases: TGTGCCAGCAGCCGGTCCTCTGGTACGCTACCTGGTGAAGCTTTCTTT.

This clone was detected a few times. The V and J genes are TRBV5-1 and TRBJ2-1; 10 nucleotides agree with TRBD2. Germline loops: CDR1 SGHRS, CDR2 YFSETQ. The CDR3 contains 17 residues. The V and J ends lost 4 bases and 5 bases, in that order; junction bases with no gene match: 12. In DNA form, the CDR3 reads TGCGCCAGCAGCCAAATTTCACGGACTAGCGGAAACAATGAGCAGTTCTTC. Encoded protein: CASSQISRTSGNNEQFF.

The chain combines TRBV9 with TRBJ2-1; 11 bases agree with TRBD2. Germline values: CDR1 SGDLS, CDR2 YYNGEE. This CDR3 is built from 15 residues. J gave up 3 bases and V 2 bases, and 1 base lay outside the gene matches. The DNA for the CDR3 is TGTGCCAGCAGCGTTACTAGCGGGAGCTACAATGAGCAGTTCTTC. This gives the protein CASSVTSGSYNEQFF.

This rearrangement joins TRBV19 to TRBJ1-2; D not resolved. The V end was cut by 6 bases, the J end by 5 bases, with 19 bases between. The CDR3 has 15 amino acids. Germline V gene sequence: CDR1 LNHDA, CDR2 SQIVND (reference sequence). The CDR3 protein is CASRIPGSASYGYTF. For the CDR3, the DNA is TGTGCCAGTAGGATACCGGGGAGCGCTAGTTATGGCTACACCTTC. Drawing the rest from reference TRBV19 and TRBJ1-2, the complete variable domain is DGGITQSPKYLFRKEGQNVTLSCEQNLNHDAMYWYRQDPGQGLRLIYYSQIVNDFQKGDIAEGYSVSREKKESFPLTVTSAQKNPTAFYLCASRIPGSASYGYTFGSGTRLTVV.

V and J are TRBV7-3 and TRBJ2-5; 8 bases are shared with TRBD2. The CDR3 has 15 residues. V was pared by 2 bases and J by 1 base, with 3 bases of the junction left unmatched. Germline lookup yields CDR1 SGHTA and CDR2 FQGTGA. As DNA, the CDR3 is TGTGCCAGCAGCTTAGCGGGGGGAATCCAAGAGACCCAGTACTTC. As protein: CASSLAGGIQETQYF.

V usage is TRBV9 and J usage is TRBJ1-3, with a weak D call TRBD1 (5 bases). Germline assignment: CDR1 SGDLS and CDR2 YYNGEE. CDR3 length: 16 residues. The ends were cut back, 3 bases at V and 0 bases at J, with 13 bases in the middle. The chain's CDR3 is CASSALRGDSGNTIYF. CDR3 DNA: TGTGCCAGCAGCGCCCTTAGGGGCGACTCTGGAAACACCATATATTTT.

CDR3 amino acids: CASSLFVKTQYF. CDR3 in DNA: TGTGCCAGCAGCTTGTTTGTAAAGACCCAGTACTTC. The chain has TRBV5-6 and TRBJ2-5, with D hard to call. Between the trimmed V and J ends, which lost 1 base and 6 bases, there was a span of 7 bases. This CDR3 region has 12 residues. Per germline, CDR1 SGHDT and CDR2 YYEEEE.

This chain connects TRBV2 to TRBJ2-4; 8 nucleotides line up with TRBD2. CDR1 and CDR2 from the germline V gene are SNHLY and FYNNEI. With V trimmed by 1 base and J by 1 base, 9 bases remained unmatched. The CDR3 extends over 18 amino acids. CDR3 sequence (DNA): TGTGCCAGCAGTGAAGTCGGGAGGGCCCCGACGGCCAAAAACATTCAGTACTTC. It yields the protein CASSEVGRAPTAKNIQYF.

Written as DNA, the CDR3 is TGTGCCAGCAGCCAAGGTGACAGGGCCTTAAGTACCTTC. This translates into CASSQGDRALSTF. The V call is TRBV3-1 (or the pseudogene TRBV3-2), the J call TRBJ1-2; 7 bases align to TRBD1. Germline V CDR1 and CDR2: LGHDT, YNNKEL (reference sequence). V lost 1 base and J lost 14; bases outside the gene matches: 10. The CDR3 sequence is 13 residues long.

V gene TRBV18 combines with J gene TRBJ2-1; D may be TRBD1 (7 bases). The V gene's germline CDR1 is KGHSH and CDR2 LQKENI. The CDR3 contains 15 residues. V was pared by 6 bases and J by 9 bases, with 21 bases between. The CDR3 sequence: CASSLQRGRGGEQFF. The CDR3 DNA sequence: TGTGCCAGCTCGCTCCAGAGGGGGCGGGGCGGTGAGCAGTTCTTC.

The chain employs TRBV4-1 and TRBJ2-7; 7 bases agree with TRBD2. Germline trimming cut 4 bases from V and 6 bases from J; bases unmatched to any gene: 6. The CDR3 consists of 13 residues. The germline V gene encodes CDR1 MGHRA and CDR2 YSYEKL. The CDR3 region has the DNA TGCGCCAGCAGCCCCCGCAGGGAGGGCGAGCAGTACTTC. It specifies CASSPRREGEQYF.

The chain has TRBV19 and TRBJ2-1; the D gene is possibly TRBD2 (6 bases). Germline CDR1 reads LNHDA; CDR2 reads SQIVND (reference sequence). This CDR3 has 13 residues. V lost 6 bases and J lost 4, with 10 bases in between. The CDR3 DNA reads TGTGCCAGTAGGCACGGGACTTACAATGAGCAGTTCTTC. This encodes CASRHGTYNEQFF.

The chain couples TRBV9 to TRBJ2-7; 10 bases fit TRBD2. The CDR3 covers 15 residues. Germline V lookup: CDR1 SGDLS, CDR2 YYNGEE. J lost 2 bases, V lost 0 bases, and 2 bases had no gene match. DNA for the CDR3: TGTGCCAGCAGCGTAGGAGCGGGGGGGGCCTACGAGCAGTACTTC. Translation gives CASSVGAGGAYEQYF.

V is TRBV24-1 and J is TRBJ2-3; 16 bases are a match to TRBD2. CDR3 length: 17 amino acids. V shed 0 bases and J 4 bases; nucleotides not matched to a gene: 0. CDR1 and CDR2 (germline): KGHDR, SFDVKD. The CDR3 sequence: CATSDLGTSGGADTQYF. CDR3 coding DNA: TGTGCCACCAGTGATTTGGGGACTAGCGGGGGGGCAGATACGCAGTATTTT.

The V gene is TRBV3-1 (or the pseudogene TRBV3-2), the J gene TRBJ1-1; maybe TRBD1 (5 bases). CDR1 LGHDT and CDR2 YNNKEL come from the germline V gene (reference sequence). The V gene lost 0 bases and the J gene lost 4 bases, with 9 bases spanning the gap. There are 14 residues in the CDR3. The CDR3 spells CASSQDGGGTEAFF. Here the CDR3 DNA reads TGTGCCAGCAGCCAAGATGGGGGGGGCACTGAAGCTTTCTTT.

V is TRBV24-1 and J is TRBJ2-1; 8 positions agree with TRBD2. J gave up 0 bases and V 3 bases, and 3 bases lay outside the gene matches. The CDR3 has 16 amino acids. Germline V gene data show CDR1 as KGHDR and CDR2 as SFDVKD. The CDR3, as DNA: TGTGCCACCAGTGATGTACTAGCGGACTCCTACAATGAGCAGTTCTTC. Translation: CATSDVLADSYNEQFF.

The chain employs TRBV2 and TRBJ1-5; 7 bases line up with TRBD1. The CDR3 has 13 residues. J lost 5 bases, V lost 7 bases, and 5 bases had no gene match. Per germline, CDR1 SNHLY and CDR2 FYNNEI. CDR3 amino acids: CASTRDRDQPQHF. Written as DNA, the CDR3 is TGTGCCAGCACCCGGGACAGAGATCAGCCCCAGCATTTT.

The chain joins TRBV18 to TRBJ2-1; 15 positions agree with TRBD2. This CDR3 is built from 15 residues. CDR1 is KGHSH, CDR2 LQKENI, per germline. The ends lost 0 bases at V and 10 bases at J; junction bases unmatched: 1. CDR3 sequence: CASSPPGTSGREQFF. Here the CDR3 DNA reads TGTGCCAGCTCACCACCCGGGACTAGCGGGAGGGAGCAGTTCTTC.

The chain couples TRBV9 to TRBJ2-2, with D maybe TRBD1 (5 bases). V lost 5 bases and J 4 bases, leaving 12 bases between the germline ends. There are 14 residues in the CDR3. Per germline, CDR1 SGDLS and CDR2 YYNGEE. CDR3 sequence reads: CASRKGSGTGELFF. The CDR3 coding sequence is TGTGCCAGCAGAAAGGGGTCGGGCACCGGGGAGCTGTTTTTT.

This chain uses TRBV11-2 with TRBJ2-2; 9 bases are a match to TRBD2. There are 15 residues in the CDR3. Germline CDR1 is SGHAT and CDR2 is FQNNGV. V lost 2 bases and J lost 8; bases outside the gene matches: 6. In DNA form, the CDR3 reads TGTGCCAGCAGCTTAAGGAGCAGCGGGAGGGGGGAGCTGTTTTTT. This codes for CASSLRSSGRGELFF. Full variable domain (rest looked up from reference TRBV11-2 and TRBJ2-2): EAGVAQSPRYKIIEKRQSVAFWCNPISGHATLYWYQQILGQGPKLLIQFQNNGVVDDSQLPKDRFSAERLKGVDSTLKIQPAKLEDSAVYLCASSLRSSGRGELFFGEGSRLTVL.

The chain uses TRBV23-1 and TRBJ2-7; tentative D call: TRBD1 (5 bases). TRBV23-1 is annotated as an ORF whose role is uncertain. The ends were cut back, 4 bases at V and 3 bases at J, with 10 bases in the middle. The CDR3 spans 13 residues. CDR3 coding DNA: TGCGCCAGCAGTCCGTTTGACAGCTACGAGCAGTACTTC. Translated: CASSPFDSYEQYF.

The gene calls are TRBV11-2 and TRBJ1-6; a weak D match, TRBD1 (6 bases). V lost 5 bases, J lost 10 bases, and 12 bases lay in between. Germline V CDR1 and CDR2: SGHAT, FQNNGV. The CDR3 is 13 residues long. The CDR3 reads CASSALTGSPLHF. As DNA, the CDR3 is TGTGCCAGCAGCGCCCTGACAGGATCACCCCTCCACTTT.

This chain links TRBV5-1 with TRBJ2-7; 7 nucleotides match TRBD1. V shed 4 bases, J shed 4 bases, and the junction held 8 bases outside the gene matches. Germline V lookup: CDR1 SGHRS, CDR2 YFSETQ. The CDR3 totals 14 residues. DNA of the CDR3: TGCGCCAGCAGCACGAAGGGGGCCGCATACGAGCAGTACTTC. Protein: CASSTKGAAYEQYF.